One sample yielded the 28 T cell receptor beta chains listed below, sequenced in a study of T cell repertoires in cytomegalovirus infection. No antigens are known for them. TCRdb independently ran MiXCR on the reads; one entry per CDR3 protein. The data contain about a million distinct CDR3 sequences, roughly 31% of them singletons. The sequencing here drew on cultured CD8+ T cells from PBMCs, taken from culture after CMV antigen stimulation. All receptors come from a human donor in good health (CMV status not recorded). Some clones in this sample may be carry-over from other donors' samples.

This clonotype came up a few times. The chain has TRBV28 and TRBJ2-3; 15 bases match TRBD2. Germline trimming cut 5 bases from V and 7 bases from J; bases unmatched to any gene: 13. The CDR3 sequence is 18 residues long. Per germline, CDR1 MDHEN and CDR2 SYDVKM. This CDR3 is CASSNPGGLAGGGYTQYF. CDR3 coding DNA: TGTGCCAGCAGTAACCCCGGGGGACTAGCGGGGGGAGGGTATACGCAGTATTTT.

This rearrangement joins TRBV15 to TRBJ2-5; D not resolved. Deletions cut 0 bases from V and 5 bases from J, with 13 bases between. The germline gives CDR1 LNHNV, CDR2 YYDKDF (reference sequence). CDR3 length: 15 amino acids. The CDR3 here is CATSRDRNSPETQYF. CDR3 nucleotide sequence: TGTGCCACCAGCAGAGATCGGAATAGTCCGGAGACCCAGTACTTC.

This clonotype turned up a few times. The chain couples TRBV5-8 to TRBJ1-6; D may be TRBD1 (6 bases). The CDR3 is 15 amino acids. V shed 1 base and J shed 9 bases, with 14 bases lying between them. CDR1 is SGHTS, CDR2 YDEGEE, per germline. The CDR3 sequence: CASSLRGQGSSPLHF. The CDR3, as DNA: TGTGCCAGCAGCTTGCGGGGACAAGGGAGTTCACCCCTCCACTTT.

This chain joins TRBV19 and TRBJ1-1, with D unclear. The germline V gene encodes CDR1 LNHDA and CDR2 SQIVND (reference sequence). The CDR3 runs to 15 residues. V was clipped by 6 bases and J by 1 base, with 15 bases between them. DNA of the CDR3: TGTGCCAGTAGCAAAGGCGAGGTGGCGAACACTGAAGCTTTCTTT. Translated: CASSKGEVANTEAFF.

This clonotype was counted only a few times. The chain combines TRBV6-1 with TRBJ1-5; perhaps TRBD1 as D (5 bases). Trimming shortened V by 0 bases and J by 6 bases, and 15 bases separated the two germline ends. Germline values: CDR1 MNHNS, CDR2 SASEGT. The CDR3 runs 16 residues. CDR3: CASSEAPGGVGQPQHF. CDR3 DNA: TGTGCCAGCAGTGAAGCCCCCGGGGGGGTTGGTCAGCCCCAGCATTTT.

The chain links TRBV4-1 to TRBJ2-1, with TRBD2 matching 14 bases. This CDR3 contains 13 residues. The V and J ends lost 4 bases and 14 bases, in that order; junction bases with no gene match: 4. Germline CDR1 is MGHRA and CDR2 is YSYEKL. CDR3 sequence reads: CASSPGLAGAEFF. DNA for the CDR3: TGCGCCAGCAGCCCGGGACTAGCGGGGGCGGAGTTCTTC.

Regarding this clonotype: A much larger clonotype is one base distant, so this may be a read error. The CDR3 region is CARGGNTGELFF. The CDR3 DNA follows: TGTGCCAGGGGGGGGAACACCGGGGAGCTGTTTTTT. The genes are TRBV2 and TRBJ2-2; D possibly corresponds to TRBD2 (6 bases). Germline CDR1 is SNHLY and CDR2 is FYNNEI. The V end lost 9 bases, the J end lost 1 base, and 6 bases lay between the germline ends. CDR3 length: 12 amino acids. Full variable domain (rest looked up from reference TRBV2 and TRBJ2-2): EPEVTQTPSHQVTQMGQEVILRCVPISNHLYFYWYRQILGQKVEFLVSFYNNEISEKSEIFDDQFSVERPDGSNFTLKIRSTKLEDSAMYFCARGGNTGELFFGEGSRLTVL.

This clonotype was detected a few times. The V gene is TRBV6-6, the J gene TRBJ2-1, with D maybe TRBD2 (7 bases). V was clipped by 2 bases and J by 6 bases, with 11 bases between them. Germline loops: CDR1 MNHNY, CDR2 SVGAGI (reference sequence). This CDR3 is built from 14 residues. The DNA of the CDR3 is TGTGCCAGCAGTTACGGGGGGGCCCTCAATGAGCAGTTCTTC. This sequence encodes CASSYGGALNEQFF.

This clonotype was seen a single time. The chain employs TRBV19 and TRBJ2-7; 12 nucleotides line up with TRBD2. With 3 bases clipped from V and 3 bases from J, the junction kept 6 bases outside the gene matches. CDR1 LNHDA and CDR2 SQIVND come from the germline V gene (reference sequence). The CDR3 has 16 amino acids. CDR3 bases: TGTGCCAGTAGTATGGCGACTAGCGGGGGCCTCTACGAGCAGTACTTC. This encodes CASSMATSGGLYEQYF.

The chain links TRBV5-5 to TRBJ1-5; D remains ambiguous. Germline-derived CDR1 and CDR2 are SGHKS and YYEKEE (reference sequence). Trimming stripped 0 bases from V and 1 base from J, with 14 bases between. The CDR3 is made up of 17 amino acids. The DNA for the CDR3 is TGTGCCAGCAGCTTGGAGCCAACCCCCGGGAGCAATCAGCCCCAGCATTTT. Its translation is CASSLEPTPGSNQPQHF.

The chain joins TRBV7-4 to TRBJ2-7, with D possibly TRBD1 on 5 matching bases. Germline-derived CDR1 and CDR2 are SGHVT and SQSDAQ. CDR3 length equals 15 residues. V lost 3 bases, J lost 5 bases, and 17 bases lay in between. The CDR3 coding sequence is TGTGCCAGCAGCTTCGTAAGGGGCATCTACGACGAGCAGTACTTC. Protein product: CASSFVRGIYDEQYF.

This clonotype was detected only a few times. The chain links TRBV12-3 or TRBV12-4 to TRBJ2-2; tentative D call: TRBD2 (6 bases). The CDR3 length is 16 residues. V lost 4 bases and J lost 3, with 15 bases in between. CDR3 region: CASSWLPPGDTGELFF. The DNA for the CDR3 is TGTGCCAGCAGTTGGTTGCCCCCGGGGGACACCGGGGAGCTGTTTTTT.

This clonotype was picked up a small number of times. The chain uses TRBV7-9 and TRBJ1-1; no definite D call. This CDR3 is 13 amino acids long. The germline V gene has CDR1 SEHNR and CDR2 FQNEAQ (reference sequence). V shed 5 bases and J shed 6 bases, with 13 bases lying between them. CDR3: CASSPLPRAEAFF. The CDR3 DNA reads as TGTGCCAGCAGCCCCTTACCGAGAGCTGAAGCTTTCTTT.

V and J are TRBV15 and TRBJ2-7; D is possibly TRBD2 (5 bases). The CDR3 is 15 amino acids. Germline loops: CDR1 LNHNV, CDR2 YYDKDF (reference sequence). Trimming removed 2 bases from V and 6 bases from J, with 17 bases in between. CDR3 loop: CATSRSGLPPLEQYF. The CDR3 DNA reads TGTGCCACCAGCAGATCCGGACTCCCCCCCCTCGAGCAGTACTTC.

V usage is TRBV6-6 and J usage is TRBJ1-5; TRBD1 might be the D (5 bases). Trimming stripped 2 bases from V and 7 bases from J, with 12 bases between. Germline V gene sequence: CDR1 MNHNY, CDR2 SVGAGI (reference sequence). CDR3 size: 14 residues. CDR3 bases: TGTGCCAGCAGTTACGTCGCTAAGGGGCAGCCCCAGCATTTT. It is translated as CASSYVAKGQPQHF.

This clonotype was counted at least ten times. The chain couples TRBV7-6 to TRBJ2-5; 7 nucleotides align to TRBD1. The CDR3 loop spans 17 amino acids. Unmatched junction bases numbered 13, after V lost 1 base and J lost 5 bases. CDR1 and CDR2 (germline): SGHVS, FNYEAQ. The CDR3 DNA sequence: TGTGCCAGCAGCTTAGGCCCACAGGGGTTATCCTGGGAGACCCAGTACTTC. This sequence encodes CASSLGPQGLSWETQYF. The entire variable domain, with the rest obtained from reference TRBV7-6 and TRBJ2-5, is as follows: GAGVSQSPRYKVTKRGQDVALRCDPISGHVSLYWYRQALGQGPEFLTYFNYEAQQDKSGLPNDRFSAERPEGSISTLTIQRTEQRDSAMYRCASSLGPQGLSWETQYFGPGTRLLVL.

This clonotype was observed a handful of times. The DNA of the CDR3 is TGCGCCAGCAGCCCCGGGAGCGGGGGGCCAAATGAGCAGTTCTTC. This encodes CASSPGSGGPNEQFF. This chain links TRBV4-1 with TRBJ2-1; 9 bases match TRBD2. V lost 4 bases, J lost 7 bases, and 8 bases stayed unmatched. Germline V gene data show CDR1 as MGHRA and CDR2 as YSYEKL. This CDR3 has 15 residues.

The gene calls are TRBV19 and TRBJ2-1; no reliable D call. The CDR3 is 15 residues long. The V and J ends lost 3 bases and 0 bases respectively, with 9 bases between them. Germline CDR1 LNHDA, CDR2 SQIVND (reference sequence). The CDR3 is CASSIGMSSYNEQFF. For the CDR3, the DNA is TGTGCCAGTAGTATCGGCATGAGCTCCTACAATGAGCAGTTCTTC.

This clonotype was recorded at least ten times. The rearrangement joins TRBV7-2 to TRBJ1-1; D possibly corresponds to TRBD1 (5 bases). From germline, CDR1 is SGHTA and CDR2 FQGNSA. V was shortened by 2 bases and J by 5 bases, with 18 bases between the two germline ends. There are 16 residues in the CDR3. DNA for the CDR3: TGTGCCAGCAGCTTATCCCCCACAGGACCGTTAACTGAAGCTTTCTTT. Its translation: CASSLSPTGPLTEAFF. Looking up the rest from reference TRBV7-2 and TRBJ1-1 gives the full variable domain: GAGVSQSPSNKVTEKGKDVELRCDPISGHTALYWYRQSLGQGLEFLIYFQGNSAPDKSGLPSDRFSAERTGGSVSTLTIQRTQQEDSAVYLCASSLSPTGPLTEAFFGQGTRLTVV.

The genes are TRBV7-8 and TRBJ1-6; the match to TRBD1 covers 9 bases. The CDR3 totals 15 residues. J was trimmed by 16 bases and V by 5 bases; bases with no gene match: 15. Germline loops: CDR1 SGHVS, CDR2 FQNEAQ. CDR3 loop: CASSGTGGPSLGLHF. For the CDR3, the DNA is TGTGCCAGCAGCGGCACAGGGGGCCCGTCGTTGGGGCTCCACTTT.

Regarding this clonotype: A much larger clonotype is one base distant, so this may be a read error. The rearrangement uses TRBV7-2 and TRBJ2-3; 10 nucleotides agree with TRBD1. The length of the CDR3 is 14 residues. The germline gives CDR1 SGHTA, CDR2 FQGNSA. V gave up 6 bases and J gave up 5 bases; unmatched junction bases: 5. The CDR3 region is CASRGDRGIDTQYF. The CDR3, as DNA: TGTGCCAGCAGGGGGGACAGGGGCATAGATACGCAGTATTTT.

The chain uses TRBV6-5 and TRBJ2-1; 15 nucleotides match TRBD2. The CDR3 covers 18 residues. Unmatched junction bases numbered 5, after V lost 2 bases and J lost 3 bases. Germline CDR1 reads MNHEY; CDR2 reads SVGAGI. CDR3 residues: CASSYLGLAGGHYNEQFF. The CDR3 coding sequence is TGTGCCAGCAGTTACCTGGGACTAGCGGGGGGCCACTACAATGAGCAGTTCTTC.

The J gene is TRBJ2-1, the V gene TRBV29-1; TRBD2 agrees at 9 bases. The CDR3 is 14 amino acids. V shed 2 bases and J 6 bases; nucleotides not matched to a gene: 5. Germline CDR1 SQVTM, CDR2 ANQGSEA. The CDR3 reads CSVEKRGVFNEQFF. The CDR3 DNA sequence: TGCAGCGTTGAAAAGCGGGGGGTCTTCAATGAGCAGTTCTTC.

This clonotype was counted between two and nine times. The rearrangement joins TRBV6-6 to TRBJ1-1, with D unclear. CDR1 and CDR2 from the germline V gene are MNHNY and SVGAGI (reference sequence). There are 12 residues in the CDR3. Trimming pared 8 bases from V and 5 bases from J, leaving 12 bases between. CDR3 coding DNA: TGTGCCAGCTTAGACTTGGGGACTGAAGCTTTCTTT. Translation gives CASLDLGTEAFF.

The gene calls are TRBV7-9 and TRBJ1-5; 7 bases align to TRBD1. The CDR3 sequence is 15 residues long. Germline values: CDR1 SEHNR, CDR2 FQNEAQ (reference sequence). V trimming: 6 bases; J trimming: 0 bases; junction bases outside the gene matches: 5. The DNA of the CDR3 is TGTGCCAGCAGAGCCGGGACAGATAGCAATCAGCCCCAGCATTTT. It encodes CASRAGTDSNQPQHF.

The J gene is TRBJ1-2, the V gene TRBV4-2, with TRBD1 matching 8 bases. This CDR3 region has 16 residues. The germline V gene encodes CDR1 LGHNA and CDR2 YNFKEQ. J lost 6 bases, V lost 4 bases, and 13 bases had no gene match. CDR3 region: CASSLKRGRGRDGYTF. CDR3 sequence (DNA): TGTGCCAGCAGCCTCAAGAGGGGCAGGGGGCGCGATGGCTACACCTTC.

This clonotype was counted ten times or more. This chain links TRBV7-8 with TRBJ2-7; 7 bases fit TRBD1. Trimming at V came to 5 bases and at J to 3 bases, leaving 13 bases not matched to a gene. CDR1 is SGHVS, CDR2 FQNEAQ, per germline. The CDR3 contains 16 residues. The CDR3 here is CASSRWDSKGIYEQYV. CDR3 nucleotides: TGTGCCAGCAGCCGGTGGGACAGTAAAGGAATCTACGAGCAGTACGTC.

This clonotype was observed many times. This chain joins TRBV7-8 and TRBJ1-4; TRBD1 might be the D (5 bases). The germline CDR1 and CDR2 sequences are SGHVS and FQNEAQ. The CDR3 has 15 amino acids. Trimming left V 5 bases short and J 3 bases short, with 13 bases between. CDR3 coding DNA: TGTGCCAGCAGCCCTCGAAGGGGAGCTAATGAAAAACTGTTTTTT. Translating it yields CASSPRRGANEKLFF.